This T cell receptor (beta chain) was sequenced during a study of blood T cell repertoires in COVID-19. Across the whole study: Spain, Italy and the United States supplied samples that represented acute and convalescent COVID-19. T cells, B-cell-depleted T cells, or PBMCs provided the cDNA or gDNA that served as material.

Methods used by the authors: Nucleated cell number was recorded as an estimate derived from reference gene primer amplification. Sequencing was performed with immunoSEQ multiplex PCR; in TCRdb, only in-frame clones are kept and a portion is missing. D and trimming were read from the DNA, whereas the V and J calls and clone size are those reported in that table. The sample lists approximately 240,000 clones; roughly 84% were seen once. Germline V gene data show CDR1 as SGHVS and CDR2 as FNYEAQ. The CDR3 extends over 14 amino acids. The V and J ends lost 4 bases and 7 bases, in that order; junction bases with no gene match: 3.

This chain connects TRBV7-6 to TRBJ1-4, with 10 bases fitting TRBD1. The clonotype was recovered from a woman aged 40 to 50 with active or convalescent COVID-19. The sequenced material came from peripheral blood. CDR3 coding DNA: TGTGCCAGCAGCTCCCGGGACAGGGGTGAAAAACTGTTTTTT. Protein sequence: CASSSRDRGEKLFF. Supplemented by reference TRBV7-6 and TRBJ1-4, the full variable domain reads GAGVSQSPRYKVTKRGQDVALRCDPISGHVSLYWYRQALGQGPEFLTYFNYEAQQDKSGLPNDRFSAERPEGSISTLTIQRTEQRDSAMYRCASSSRDRGEKLFFGSGTQLSVL.